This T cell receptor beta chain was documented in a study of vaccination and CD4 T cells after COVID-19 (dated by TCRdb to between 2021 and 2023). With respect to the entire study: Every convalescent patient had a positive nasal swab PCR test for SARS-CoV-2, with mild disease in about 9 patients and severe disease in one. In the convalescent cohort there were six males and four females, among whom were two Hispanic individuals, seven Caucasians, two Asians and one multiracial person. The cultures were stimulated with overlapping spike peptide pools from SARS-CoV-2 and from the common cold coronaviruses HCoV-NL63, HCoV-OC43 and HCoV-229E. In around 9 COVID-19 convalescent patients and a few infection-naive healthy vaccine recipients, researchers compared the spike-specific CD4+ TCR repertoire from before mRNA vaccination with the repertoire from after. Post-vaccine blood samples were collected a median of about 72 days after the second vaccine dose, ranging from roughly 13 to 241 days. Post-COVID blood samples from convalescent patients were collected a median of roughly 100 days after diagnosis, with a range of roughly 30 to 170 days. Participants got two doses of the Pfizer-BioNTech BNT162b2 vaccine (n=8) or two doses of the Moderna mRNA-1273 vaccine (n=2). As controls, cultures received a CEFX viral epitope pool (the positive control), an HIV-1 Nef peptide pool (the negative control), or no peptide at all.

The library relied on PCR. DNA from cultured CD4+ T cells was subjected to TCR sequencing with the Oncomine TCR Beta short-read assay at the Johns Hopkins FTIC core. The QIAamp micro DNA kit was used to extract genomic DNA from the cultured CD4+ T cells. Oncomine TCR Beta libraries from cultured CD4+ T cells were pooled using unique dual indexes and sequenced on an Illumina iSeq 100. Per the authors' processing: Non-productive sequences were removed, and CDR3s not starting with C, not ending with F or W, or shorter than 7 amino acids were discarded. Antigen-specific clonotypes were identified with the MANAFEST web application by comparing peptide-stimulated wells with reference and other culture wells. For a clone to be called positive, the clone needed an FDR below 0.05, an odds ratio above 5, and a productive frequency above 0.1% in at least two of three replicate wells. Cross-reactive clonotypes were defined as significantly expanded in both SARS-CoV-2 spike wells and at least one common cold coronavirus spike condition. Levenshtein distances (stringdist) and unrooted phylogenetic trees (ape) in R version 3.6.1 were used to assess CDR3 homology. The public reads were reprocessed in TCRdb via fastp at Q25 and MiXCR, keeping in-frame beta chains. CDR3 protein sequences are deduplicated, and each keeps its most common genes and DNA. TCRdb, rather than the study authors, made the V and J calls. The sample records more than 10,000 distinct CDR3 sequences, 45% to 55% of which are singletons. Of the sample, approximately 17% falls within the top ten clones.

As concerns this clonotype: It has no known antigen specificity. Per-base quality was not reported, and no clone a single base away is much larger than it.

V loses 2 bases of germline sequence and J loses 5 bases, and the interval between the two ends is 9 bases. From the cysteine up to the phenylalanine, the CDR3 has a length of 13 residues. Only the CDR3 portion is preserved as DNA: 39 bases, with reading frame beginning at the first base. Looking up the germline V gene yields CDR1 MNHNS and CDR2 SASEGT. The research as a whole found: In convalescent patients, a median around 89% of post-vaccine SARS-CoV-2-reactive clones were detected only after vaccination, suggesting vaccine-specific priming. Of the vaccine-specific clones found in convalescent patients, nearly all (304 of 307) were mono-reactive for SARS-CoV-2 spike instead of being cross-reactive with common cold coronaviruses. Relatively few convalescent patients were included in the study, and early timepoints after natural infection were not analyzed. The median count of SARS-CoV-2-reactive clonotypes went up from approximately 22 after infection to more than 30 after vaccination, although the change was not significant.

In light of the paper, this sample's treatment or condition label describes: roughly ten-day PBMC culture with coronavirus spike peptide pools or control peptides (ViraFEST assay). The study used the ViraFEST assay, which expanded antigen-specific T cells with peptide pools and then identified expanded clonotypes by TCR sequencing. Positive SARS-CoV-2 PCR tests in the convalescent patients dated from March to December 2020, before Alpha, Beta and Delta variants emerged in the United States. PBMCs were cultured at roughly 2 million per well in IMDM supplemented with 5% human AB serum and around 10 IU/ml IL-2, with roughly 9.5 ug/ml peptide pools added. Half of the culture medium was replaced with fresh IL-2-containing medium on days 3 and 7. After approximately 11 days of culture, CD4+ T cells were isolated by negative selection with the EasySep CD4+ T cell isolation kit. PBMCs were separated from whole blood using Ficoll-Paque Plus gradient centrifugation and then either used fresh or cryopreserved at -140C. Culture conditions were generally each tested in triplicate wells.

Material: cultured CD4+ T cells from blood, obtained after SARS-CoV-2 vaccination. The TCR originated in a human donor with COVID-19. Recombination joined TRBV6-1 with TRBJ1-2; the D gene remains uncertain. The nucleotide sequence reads TGTGCCAGCAGTGAATCAAGGGAGTATGGCTACACCTTC. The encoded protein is CASSESREYGYTF.